A single sample gave rise to the 14 T cell receptor beta chains below, sequenced in a study of T cell changes during pregnancy in multiple sclerosis. Method: immunoSEQ multiplex PCR; TCRdb's copy keeps in-frame clones and lacks some. The profile shows about 40,000 clones, roughly 92% of them singletons. The sample was peripheral blood, taken before pregnancy. These receptors were obtained from a female donor with multiple sclerosis, enrolled in a pregnancy study.

The CDR3 here is CASRAGLATYNEQFF. Here the CDR3 DNA reads TGTGCCTCCCGAGCGGGACTAGCGACCTACAATGAGCAGTTCTTC. The chain recombines TRBV7-2 with TRBJ2-1, with 10 bases identical to TRBD2. Trimming took 11 bases from V and 2 from J; bases not matched to a gene: 9. Germline lookup yields CDR1 SGHTA and CDR2 FQGNSA. This CDR3 region has 15 residues.

This clone was detected only a few times. The CDR3 sequence is CASSLDPGVKTGELFF. In DNA form, the CDR3 reads TGTGCCAGCAGCTTGGATCCCGGGGTTAAGACCGGGGAGCTGTTTTTT. This chain joins TRBV5-6 and TRBJ2-2; possibly TRBD2 for D (5 bases). The CDR3 loop spans 16 amino acids. The V gene lost 0 bases and the J gene lost 5 bases, with 14 bases spanning the gap. Germline V gene sequence: CDR1 SGHDT, CDR2 YYEEEE.

The genes are TRBV28 and TRBJ1-2, with 9 positions matching TRBD1. The trim removed 1 base at V and 6 bases at J, leaving 3 bases unmatched. Germline-derived CDR1 and CDR2 are MDHEN and SYDVKM. The CDR3 has 14 amino acids. The CDR3 loop reads CASSLLQGANGYTF. CDR3 nucleotide sequence: TGTGCCAGCAGTTTATTACAGGGGGCTAATGGCTACACCTTC.

This chain links TRBV5-1 with TRBJ2-3; 8 bases fit TRBD1. Germline CDR1 reads SGHRS; CDR2 reads YFSETQ. V was clipped by 5 bases and J by 0 bases; unmatched bases: 14. This CDR3 comprises 18 residues. The CDR3 DNA follows: TGCGCCAGCAGAAAAGGACAGGGAGGAAAACGGAGCACAGATACGCAGTATTTT. This translates into CASRKGQGGKRSTDTQYF.

V and J are TRBV5-6 and TRBJ2-1; 9 bases agree with TRBD1. Germline V gene data show CDR1 as SGHDT and CDR2 as YYEEEE. V shed 2 bases, J shed 3 bases, and the junction held 9 bases outside the gene matches. The CDR3 length is 17 residues. The CDR3 DNA sequence: TGTGCCAGCAGCTTAACAGGGGGCTCCATTAACTACAATGAGCAGTTCTTC. Translating it yields CASSLTGGSINYNEQFF.

The gene calls are TRBV6-1 and TRBJ2-2, with no clear D. Trimming removed 4 bases from V and 3 bases from J, with 12 bases in between. CDR1 and CDR2 from the germline V gene are MNHNS and SASEGT. The CDR3 covers 15 residues. The CDR3 DNA reads TGTGCCAGCAGTGGCGATAATCCCCACACCGGGGAGCTGTTTTTT. As protein: CASSGDNPHTGELFF.

The V gene is TRBV6-1, the J gene TRBJ1-1; 11 bases are shared with TRBD1. The germline V gene has CDR1 MNHNS and CDR2 SASEGT. The CDR3 has 15 amino acids. After removal of 2 bases from V and 9 bases from J, the junction contained 8 bases not matched to a gene. The CDR3 is CASSEIVRDRGKAFF. The DNA for the CDR3 is TGTGCCAGCAGTGAAATAGTACGGGACAGGGGGAAAGCTTTCTTT.

The V gene is TRBV6-5, the J gene TRBJ2-1; TRBD1 matches at 7 bases. V shed 0 bases, J shed 8 bases, and the junction held 10 bases outside the gene matches. Germline CDR1 and CDR2: MNHEY and SVGAGI. This CDR3 contains 16 residues. The CDR3: CASSYSSARGSDEQFF. CDR3 in DNA: TGTGCCAGCAGTTACTCGTCGGCCAGGGGGAGCGATGAGCAGTTCTTC.

The chain links TRBV2 to TRBJ2-1; 7 bases are shared with TRBD2. The V gene's germline CDR1 is SNHLY and CDR2 FYNNEI. V gave up 5 bases and J gave up 6 bases; unmatched junction bases: 4. The length of the CDR3 is 13 residues. The CDR3 DNA reads TGTGCCAGCAGTCCCACGGGGGGCAATGAGCAGTTCTTC. Its protein product is CASSPTGGNEQFF.

This chain links TRBV18 with TRBJ2-3, with 13 bases aligning to TRBD2. Trimming at V came to 5 bases and at J to 2 bases, leaving 4 bases not matched to a gene. Germline V gene lookup returns CDR1 KGHSH and CDR2 LQKENI. The length of the CDR3 is 16 residues. The CDR3, as DNA: TGTGCCAGCTCAAAGGGACTAGCGGGGATCACAGATACGCAGTATTTT. It translates to CASSKGLAGITDTQYF.

This clone was seen a single time. The gene calls are TRBV7-9 and TRBJ1-1; possibly TRBD1 for D (6 bases). The V gene's germline CDR1 is SEHNR and CDR2 FQNEAQ (reference sequence). The CDR3 is made up of 13 amino acids. V dropped 1 base and J dropped 10 bases, with 13 bases sitting between them. Here the CDR3 DNA reads TGTGCCAGCAGCTTAGAGTATGGGACAACAGCTTTCTTT. It specifies CASSLEYGTTAFF.

The V gene is TRBV11-2, the J gene TRBJ2-6; TRBD1 is a possible D gene (5 bases). CDR1 and CDR2 from the germline V gene are SGHAT and FQNNGV. The V gene lost 1 base and the J gene lost 0 bases, with 7 bases spanning the gap. The CDR3 loop spans 16 amino acids. CDR3 sequence: CASSLVGRSGANVLTF. CDR3 sequence (DNA): TGTGCCAGCAGCTTAGTGGGGCGCTCTGGGGCCAACGTCCTGACTTTC.

The rearrangement uses TRBV5-4 and TRBJ1-1; tentatively, D is TRBD1 (6 bases). The CDR3 runs to 15 residues. V was pared by 1 base and J by 0 bases, with 10 bases between. Germline assignment: CDR1 SGHNT and CDR2 YYREEE (reference sequence). The CDR3 loop reads CASSLQGLMNTEAFF. The CDR3 DNA is TGTGCCAGCAGCTTGCAGGGGCTAATGAACACTGAAGCTTTCTTT.

The gene calls are TRBV5-6 and TRBJ1-2, with TRBD1 as a possible D gene (6 bases). The CDR3 totals 14 residues. V dropped 0 bases and J dropped 8 bases, with 14 bases sitting between them. Germline V lookup: CDR1 SGHDT, CDR2 YYEEEE. The CDR3 sequence is CASSLGHRVGGYTF. The CDR3 bases are TGTGCCAGCAGCTTGGGGCACAGGGTCGGGGGCTACACCTTC.